These 21 T cell receptor beta chains originate from one sample sequenced in a study of T cells in Graves' hyperthyroidism and ophthalmopathy. Amplified TCR beta CDR3 regions came from RNA transcripts. When the TCR CDR3 underwent first-round RT-PCR, the HTBI primer set was used. Each CDR3 protein is one row after TCRdb ran MiXCR on the multiplex PCR reads. The table has some 620,000 distinct CDR3 sequences, about 16% seen once. The sequenced sample was blood. Every receptor here comes from a woman under 40 with Graves' hyperthyroidism.

There are many counts of this clonotype. V usage is TRBV12-3 or TRBV12-4 and J usage is TRBJ2-3; 10 bases map to TRBD2. V shed 5 bases and J 5 bases; nucleotides not matched to a gene: 4. There are 14 residues in the CDR3. The CDR3 DNA sequence: TGTGCCAGCAGTCCTCTAGCGGGAGTAGATACGCAGTATTTT. Translated, it gives CASSPLAGVDTQYF.

This clonotype was counted between two and nine times. The chain employs TRBV30 and TRBJ2-3; 7 bases line up with TRBD2. After removal of 2 bases from V and 4 bases from J, the junction contained 15 bases not matched to a gene. This CDR3 contains 17 residues. Germline V gene sequence: CDR1 GTSNPN, CDR2 SVGIG (reference sequence). The CDR3 DNA sequence: TGTGCCTGGAGTAGACGGAAACGGCTAGGGAGGGCAGATACGCAGTATTTT. It is translated as CAWSRRKRLGRADTQYF.

This chain joins TRBV7-8 and TRBJ2-3, with 10 bases that match TRBD2. Germline values: CDR1 SGHVS, CDR2 FQNEAQ. This CDR3 region has 19 residues. The trim removed 0 bases at V and 1 base at J, leaving 10 bases unmatched. CDR3 sequence: CASSLASWAGTSGTDTQYF. The CDR3 DNA reads TGTGCCAGCAGCTTAGCGAGTTGGGCCGGGACTAGCGGCACAGATACGCAGTATTTT.

This clonotype occurred many times. This sequence joins TRBV7-2 and TRBJ2-7; no clear D. Germline V gene lookup returns CDR1 SGHTA and CDR2 FQGNSA. The CDR3 runs to 13 residues. Trimming shortened V by 5 bases and J by 6 bases, and 14 bases separated the two germline ends. CDR3 nucleotide sequence: TGTGCCAGCAGCCTCGCCTGGCTGGGCGAGCAGTACTTC. This codes for CASSLAWLGEQYF.

This clonotype was recorded a few times. V and J are TRBV7-8 and TRBJ1-1; D gene uncertain. The CDR3 is 15 residues long. V was cut by 1 base and J by 7 bases, with 16 bases left in between. CDR1 and CDR2 (germline): SGHVS, FQNEAQ. The CDR3 loop reads CASSLGVGKDVEAFF. CDR3 sequence (DNA): TGTGCCAGCAGCTTAGGGGTGGGGAAAGACGTTGAAGCTTTCTTT.

The sample holds a few counts of this clonotype. The genes are TRBV5-8 and TRBJ2-3; 7 bases align to TRBD1. J gave up 7 bases and V 4 bases, and 15 bases lay outside the gene matches. Germline V gene data show CDR1 as SGHTS and CDR2 as YDEGEE. The CDR3 is 16 amino acids. This CDR3 is CASSHNRGQARNTQYF. CDR3 DNA sequence: TGTGCCAGCAGCCACAACAGGGGTCAGGCGCGGAATACGCAGTATTTT.

This clonotype was counted many times. The J gene is TRBJ2-5, the V gene TRBV6-1, with D perhaps TRBD2 (5 bases). V was shortened by 8 bases and J by 5 bases, with 12 bases between the two germline ends. Germline CDR1 is MNHNS and CDR2 is SASEGT. The CDR3 has 12 amino acids. The CDR3 sequence: CASGRGWETQYF. The CDR3 nucleotides are TGTGCCAGCGGACGAGGGTGGGAGACCCAGTACTTC.

Concerning this clonotype: A much more abundant neighbour one base away suggests this may be a read error. The gene calls are TRBV20-1 and TRBJ2-5, with D perhaps TRBD1 (6 bases). There are 15 residues in the CDR3. The V gene lost 6 bases and the J gene lost 0 bases, with 17 bases spanning the gap. The germline V gene has CDR1 DFQATT and CDR2 SNEGSKA (reference sequence). The CDR3 region has the DNA TGCAGTGCCTCCCGTCCCGCAGGGGACCAAGAGACCCAGTACTTC. Its protein product is CSASRPAGDQETQYF.

This clonotype has at least ten counts. The chain couples TRBV6-2 or TRBV6-3 to TRBJ2-3, with D perhaps given as TRBD1 or TRBD2 (5 bases each). The length of the CDR3 is 13 residues. V dropped 8 bases and J dropped 4 bases, with 13 bases sitting between them. CDR1 and CDR2 (germline): MNHEY, SVGEGT. The CDR3 nucleotides are TGTGCCAGCTCAGGGACGAACTCAGATACGCAGTATTTT. Protein product: CASSGTNSDTQYF.

This clonotype showed up just a few times. V and J are TRBV29-1 and TRBJ2-3; D gene ambiguous. Trimming took off 6 bases at V and 3 bases at J, with 13 bases between the two ends. From germline, CDR1 is SQVTM and CDR2 ANQGSEA. CDR3 length equals 13 residues. The CDR3 is CSVVPGQTDTQYF. DNA of the CDR3: TGCAGCGTCGTCCCCGGGCAGACAGATACGCAGTATTTT.

This clonotype was found a few times. This rearrangement joins TRBV6-5 to TRBJ2-1; 12 bases are shared with TRBD2. The CDR3 is 19 amino acids. The J segment lost 5 bases and the V segment lost 2 bases, leaving 13 bases of the junction unmatched. Germline CDR1 is MNHEY and CDR2 is SVGAGI. CDR3 protein: CASSYGLAGGLTFDNEQFF. CDR3 nucleotide sequence: TGTGCCAGCAGTTACGGGCTAGCGGGAGGGCTAACTTTTGACAATGAGCAGTTCTTC.

This clonotype was counted ten times or more. The V and J genes are TRBV6-1 and TRBJ1-1; D is unclear. The CDR3 totals 15 residues. CDR1 MNHNS and CDR2 SASEGT come from the germline V gene. With 1 base removed from V and 0 bases from J, the gap between germline ends came to 9 bases. The CDR3 spells CASSEEPLVNTEAFF. The CDR3 region has the DNA TGTGCCAGCAGTGAAGAGCCTCTTGTGAACACTGAAGCTTTCTTT.

The V and J genes are TRBV5-5 and TRBJ2-3, with TRBD2 as a possible D gene (5 bases). The CDR3 loop spans 14 amino acids. From germline, CDR1 is SGHKS and CDR2 YYEKEE (reference sequence). Trimming took off 1 base at V and 4 bases at J, with 10 bases between the two ends. CDR3 in DNA: TGTGCCAGCAGCTTGACTCTAGCTGCAGATACGCAGTATTTT. Translation gives CASSLTLAADTQYF.

This clonotype was seen at least ten times. The V and J genes are TRBV11-2 and TRBJ2-2, with 8 nucleotides matching TRBD1. Germline V gives CDR1 SGHAT, CDR2 FQNNGV. V shed 1 base, J shed 5 bases, and the junction held 12 bases outside the gene matches. This CDR3 is built from 18 residues. CDR3 residues: CASSLVYMAGGPTGELFF. The CDR3 DNA sequence: TGTGCCAGCAGCTTAGTTTATATGGCAGGGGGCCCGACCGGGGAGCTGTTTTTT.

The rearrangement uses TRBV19 and TRBJ1-2, with D possibly being TRBD1 (5 bases). The CDR3 contains 15 residues. Per germline, CDR1 LNHDA and CDR2 SQIVND (reference sequence). V shed 3 bases and J shed 7 bases, with 18 bases lying between them. In nucleotides, the CDR3 is TGTGCCAGTAGTATCCCCTCCGGGACGATGGGTGGCTACACCTTC. This translates into CASSIPSGTMGGYTF.

J is TRBJ1-2 and V is TRBV7-9; D is perhaps TRBD1 (5 bases). Germline CDR1 is SEHNR and CDR2 is FQNEAQ (reference sequence). Trimming took off 5 bases at V and 4 bases at J, with 17 bases between the two ends. CDR3 length: 15 amino acids. The CDR3 sequence is CASSQDRGGLYGYTF. The CDR3 nucleotides read TGTGCCAGCAGCCAAGATCGTGGGGGACTCTATGGCTACACCTTC.

This clonotype came up many times. The rearrangement links TRBV2 to TRBJ2-1; D is perhaps TRBD1 or TRBD2 (6 bases each). The germline CDR1 and CDR2 sequences are SNHLY and FYNNEI. V lost 3 bases to trimming and J lost 9 bases, with 18 bases between them. The CDR3 sequence is 15 residues long. The CDR3 bases are TGTGCCAGCAGTGATGGGTTAGGGGGGAGATCTGAGCAGTTCTTC. Encoded protein: CASSDGLGGRSEQFF.

This clonotype was recorded many times. The chain is built from TRBV27 and TRBJ2-5, with TRBD1 matching 11 bases. The J segment lost 4 bases and the V segment lost 6 bases, leaving 4 bases of the junction unmatched. CDR1 MNHEY and CDR2 SMNVEV come from the germline V gene (reference sequence). The CDR3 consists of 14 residues. In DNA form, the CDR3 reads TGTGCCAGCAGCACCGGGACAGGGGGAGAGACCCAGTACTTC. Amino acids: CASSTGTGGETQYF.

Details on this clonotype: It may be a read error: a sequence one base away is much more abundant. The chain employs TRBV30 and TRBJ2-1; possibly TRBD1 for D (6 bases). CDR1 is GTSNPN, CDR2 SVGIG, per germline (reference sequence). This CDR3 spans 13 amino acids. Written as DNA, the CDR3 is TGTGCACTGACTGGGGGCTGGGTCAATGAGCAGTTCTTC. Translation: CALTGGWVNEQFF.

Of note for this clonotype: An end of the junction does not agree with germline; a read error may underlie this. The chain couples TRBV2 to TRBJ2-2; the D gene is possibly TRBD2 (6 bases). The CDR3 spans 15 residues. CDR1 and CDR2 (germline): SNHLY, FYNNEI. The CDR3 region has the DNA TGTGCCAGCGGAAAAAGGCGGGAAGGGACCGGGAAGCTGTTTTTT. Its protein product is CASGKRREGTGKLFF.

The rearrangement uses TRBV5-1 and TRBJ2-7; TRBD1 matches 10 bases. There are 19 residues in the CDR3. Germline assignment: CDR1 SGHRS and CDR2 YFSETQ. The J segment lost 1 base and the V segment lost 4 bases, leaving 17 bases of the junction unmatched. The CDR3 protein is CASSVSGTGESLTSYEQYF. CDR3 bases: TGCGCCAGCAGCGTTTCCGGGACAGGGGAGTCCTTGACGTCCTACGAGCAGTACTTC.